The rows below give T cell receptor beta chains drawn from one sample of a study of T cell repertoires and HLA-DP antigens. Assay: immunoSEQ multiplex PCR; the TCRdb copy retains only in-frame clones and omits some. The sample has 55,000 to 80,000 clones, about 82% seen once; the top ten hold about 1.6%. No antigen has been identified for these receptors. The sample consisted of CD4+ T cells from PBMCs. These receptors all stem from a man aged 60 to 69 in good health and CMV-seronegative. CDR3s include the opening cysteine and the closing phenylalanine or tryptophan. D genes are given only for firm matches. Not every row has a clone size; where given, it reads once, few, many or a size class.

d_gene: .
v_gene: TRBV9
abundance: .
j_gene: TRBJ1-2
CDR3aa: CASSVQAGLDGYTF
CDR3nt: TGTGCCAGCAGCGTACAAGCGGGTCTGGATGGCTACACCTTC

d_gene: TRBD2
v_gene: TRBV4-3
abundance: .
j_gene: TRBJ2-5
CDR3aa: CASSHAGGAQYF
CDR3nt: TGCGCCAGCAGCCACGCTGGGGGGGCCCAGTACTTC

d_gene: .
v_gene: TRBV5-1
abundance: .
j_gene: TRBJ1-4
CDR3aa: CASSSGGSDEKLFF
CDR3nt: TGCGCCAGCAGCTCCGGTGGGAGTGACGAAAAACTGTTTTTT

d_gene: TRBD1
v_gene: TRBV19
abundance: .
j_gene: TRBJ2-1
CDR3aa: CASSITGDPPYNEQFF
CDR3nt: TGTGCCAGTAGTATCACAGGGGATCCACCTTACAATGAGCAGTTCTTC

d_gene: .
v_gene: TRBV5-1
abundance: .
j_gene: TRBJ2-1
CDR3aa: CASSLGGLTEHEQFF
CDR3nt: TGCGCCAGCAGCTTGGGAGGGTTGACAGAGCATGAGCAGTTCTTC

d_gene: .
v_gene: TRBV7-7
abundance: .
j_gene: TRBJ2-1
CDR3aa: CASSPDTYNEQFF
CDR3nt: TGTGCCAGCAGCCCAGACACTTACAATGAGCAGTTCTTC

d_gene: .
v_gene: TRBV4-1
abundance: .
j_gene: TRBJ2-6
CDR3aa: CASSQRGSGANVLTF
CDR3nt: TGCGCCAGCAGCCAAAGGGGATCGGGGGCCAACGTCCTGACTTTC

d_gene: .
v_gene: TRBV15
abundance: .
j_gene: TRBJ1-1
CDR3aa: CATSSPLGGAGRGTEAFF
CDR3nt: TGTGCCACCAGCAGCCCCTTGGGGGGGGCGGGTAGAGGGACTGAAGCTTTCTTT

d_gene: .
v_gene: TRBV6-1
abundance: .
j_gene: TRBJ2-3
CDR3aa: CASSWDRDTQYF
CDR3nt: TGTGCCAGCAGCTGGGACCGCGATACGCAGTATTTT

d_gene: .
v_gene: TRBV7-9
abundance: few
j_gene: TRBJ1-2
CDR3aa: CASSLKGGPNYGYTF
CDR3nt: TGTGCCAGCAGCTTAAAGGGGGGGCCTAACTATGGCTACACCTTC